This T cell receptor (beta chain) is drawn from a study of cytomegalovirus exposure and HLA in healthy donors. PCR employed 60 Vbeta and 13 Jbeta primers. The repertoire was sequenced with immunoSEQ multiplex PCR; TCRdb's copy has only in-frame clones and lacks some. The sample includes 100,000 or so clones, roughly three quarters of them seen just once. Germline V gene sequence: CDR1 SNHLY, CDR2 FYNNEI. Trimming took off 4 bases at V and 6 bases at J, with 16 bases between the two ends. This CDR3 is 14 amino acids long. The rearrangement links TRBV2 to TRBJ2-7, with D perhaps matching TRBD1 (6 bases). The material sequenced was PBMCs. This clonotype was sampled from a man aged 40-55 years in good health and CMV-seronegative. CDR3 coding DNA: TGTGCCAGCAGTGGGGTAGGGGGTCCAGCCGAGCAGTACTTC. Translation: CASSGVGGPAEQYF.